This T cell receptor beta chain was sequenced in a study of T cell changes during pregnancy in multiple sclerosis (dated by TCRdb to between 2017 and 2020). In terms of the full investigation: The study looked at changes in the T cell repertoire across pregnancy in women with multiple sclerosis.

The library was prepared using the immunoSEQ multiplex PCR assay. In its TCRdb copy, this immuneACCESS table keeps in-frame sequences only and misses some clones. Where compared with another copy, unresolved V genes explain less than half of these, and the others have no known cause. Present in this sample are approximately 89,000 clones, around 94% of which were seen just once. 0.7% to 0.95% of the sample lies in the top ten. V loses 5 bases at its end and J loses 4 bases; junction bases beyond the gene matches: 8. From its cysteine to its phenylalanine, the CDR3 spans 15 amino acids. The sequence is cut down to CDR3 DNA, 45 bases in frame from base 1. The germline V gene provides CDR1 MNHEY and CDR2 SVGAGI. Of note for this clone: This clone's antigen is unknown. There are no base qualities to consult, and no much larger clone falls within one base.

This TCR derives from a female donor with multiple sclerosis, enrolled in a pregnancy study. The starting material was peripheral blood, obtained in the third trimester of pregnancy. The chain was built from TRBV6-5 and TRBJ2-1, and 7 bases in between align with TRBD1. The base sequence is TGTGCCAGCAGTACCTACAGGGGTTGGTACAATGAGCAGTTCTTC. Translated, it gives CASSTYRGWYNEQFF.